This T cell receptor (beta chain) appears in the sequencing data of a study of early T cells in non-severe SARS-CoV-2 infection. Overall study: Sequencing of unsorted whole blood was done on bulk RNA, leaving chains unpaired.

Unique molecular identifiers were affixed to single, distinct cDNA molecules. TCRdb ran MiXCR on the 5' RACE reads and lists one entry per CDR3 protein. The sample holds some 80,000 distinct CDR3 sequences, 10% to 15% seen once. Whole-study results and caveats: Matching with VDJdb favored anti-spike CD8 responses (missing private and CD4 specificities).

Germline V gives CDR1 SQVTM, CDR2 ANQGSEA. This CDR3 region has 11 residues. V gave up 2 bases and J gave up 7 bases, with 9 bases separating them. This clonotype was counted only a few times. What it recognizes is unknown. This receptor was identified in an adult who was a healthcare worker with PCR-confirmed SARS-CoV-2 infection or an uninfected control (not recorded which). Sequenced material: whole blood. V usage is TRBV29-1 and J usage is TRBJ2-7, with D maybe TRBD1 (6 bases). The CDR3 is CSVERGSEQYF. CDR3 nucleotide sequence: TGCAGCGTTGAAAGGGGGAGTGAGCAGTACTTC.